These 19 T cell receptor beta chains share one sample of origin, sequenced in a study of T cell repertoires in cytomegalovirus infection. Which antigens these TCRs recognize remains unknown. Each CDR3 protein gets one entry after TCRdb re-called the reads with MiXCR. Counted here are about 830,000 distinct CDR3 sequences, about 31% occurring once; the ten biggest clones make up under 15%. The sample consisted of cultured CD8+ T cells from PBMCs, taken from culture after CMV antigen stimulation. These TCRs come from a human donor in good health (CMV status not recorded). Some clones in this sample may be carry-over from other donors' samples.

This clonotype was detected only a few times. V usage is TRBV14 and J usage is TRBJ2-3; TRBD2 is a possible D gene (5 bases). The CDR3 covers 15 residues. Trimming stripped 1 base from V and 0 bases from J, with 8 bases between. CDR1 and CDR2 (germline): SGHDN, FVKESK. The chain's CDR3 is CASSQGIASTDTQYF. For the CDR3, the DNA is TGTGCCAGCAGCCAAGGAATAGCGAGCACAGATACGCAGTATTTT. Using reference TRBV14 and TRBJ2-3 for the parts outside the CDR3, the full variable domain is EAGVTQFPSHSVIEKGQTVTLRCDPISGHDNLYWYRRVMGKEIKFLLHFVKESKQDESGMPNNRFLAERTGGTYSTLKVQPAELEDSGVYFCASSQGIASTDTQYFGPGTRLTVL.

This clonotype came up many times. The chain carries TRBV7-8 and TRBJ1-2; TRBD1 matches at 7 bases. CDR1 and CDR2 (germline): SGHVS, FQNEAQ. The CDR3 runs to 13 residues. V shed 2 bases and J 3 bases; nucleotides not matched to a gene: 0. The DNA of the CDR3 is TGTGCCAGCAGCTTACAGGGGGACTATGGCTACACCTTC. As protein: CASSLQGDYGYTF.

This clonotype was counted between two and nine times. This sequence joins TRBV25-1 and TRBJ2-7, with 10 bases lining up with TRBD1. This CDR3 comprises 15 residues. Germline lookup yields CDR1 MGHDK and CDR2 SYGVNS. Trimming took 7 bases from V and 2 from J; bases not matched to a gene: 8. The CDR3 sequence: CASTRSGTGAYEQYF. The CDR3 DNA reads as TGTGCCAGCACCAGATCCGGGACAGGGGCCTACGAGCAGTACTTC.

J is TRBJ2-1 and V is TRBV7-2, with 8 positions matching TRBD1. In germline, CDR1 is SGHTA, CDR2 FQGNSA. CDR3 length: 15 residues. The V segment lost 2 bases and the J segment 6 bases; nucleotides outside the gene matches: 6. The chain's CDR3 is CASSLWGQEANEQFF. As DNA, the CDR3 is TGTGCCAGCAGCTTATGGGGACAGGAGGCCAATGAGCAGTTCTTC.

Only a few counts were recorded for this clonotype. The V call is TRBV19, the J call TRBJ1-2; TRBD1 is a possible D gene (5 bases). Trimming stripped 7 bases from V and 7 bases from J, with 16 bases between. The germline V gene has CDR1 LNHDA and CDR2 SQIVND (reference sequence). CDR3 length: 13 residues. CDR3: CASIASTGVGYTF. The CDR3 nucleotides are TGTGCCAGTATTGCCTCAACAGGTGTTGGCTACACCTTC.

The V call is TRBV13, the J call TRBJ2-7, with D hard to call. V lost 0 bases to trimming and J lost 0 bases, with 6 bases between them. The CDR3 is 14 residues long. Germline V gene data show CDR1 as PRHDT and CDR2 as FYEKMQ (reference sequence). Here the CDR3 DNA reads TGTGCCAGCAGCTTAGGACAGAGCTCCTACGAGCAGTACGTC. Translated, it gives CASSLGQSSYEQYV.

The gene calls are TRBV5-6 and TRBJ2-7; TRBD2 matches 7 bases. J gave up 5 bases and V 6 bases, and 8 bases lay outside the gene matches. The CDR3 is 13 amino acids. The germline CDR1 and CDR2 sequences are SGHDT and YYEEEE. CDR3 sequence reads: CASTWGGRNEQYV. The CDR3 coding sequence is TGTGCCAGCACCTGGGGAGGGCGGAACGAGCAGTACGTC.

This clonotype was counted only a few times. The V gene is TRBV11-3, the J gene TRBJ2-5; TRBD2 might be the D (5 bases). The ends were cut back, 5 bases at V and 5 bases at J, with 12 bases in the middle. From germline, CDR1 is SGHNT and CDR2 YENEEA. CDR3 size: 13 residues. The CDR3 DNA is TGTGCCAGCAGCCCTGAGGGTGGGGAGACCCAGTACTTC. Translated, it gives CASSPEGGETQYF.

V and J are TRBV7-9 and TRBJ1-4; the match to TRBD1 covers 9 bases. The CDR3 is made up of 16 amino acids. Trimming cost V 1 base and J 4 bases; bases outside gene matches: 4. CDR1 is SEHNR, CDR2 FQNEAQ, per germline (reference sequence). The DNA of the CDR3 is TGTGCCAGCAGCTTAGTGGGACAGGGATATAATGAAAAACTGTTTTTT. It is translated as CASSLVGQGYNEKLFF.

This clonotype came up a few times. The chain has TRBV4-1 and TRBJ2-3, with 9 bases identical to TRBD1. V shed 0 bases and J 15 bases; nucleotides not matched to a gene: 7. CDR3 size: 13 residues. Germline CDR1 reads MGHRA; CDR2 reads YSYEKL. CDR3 nucleotides: TGCGCCAGCAGCCAAGATAAGGGACAGGGAAAATATTTT. This sequence encodes CASSQDKGQGKYF.

This clonotype was picked up a small number of times. V and J are TRBV5-8 and TRBJ2-5, with 7 bases lining up with TRBD2. Germline lookup yields CDR1 SGHTS and CDR2 YDEGEE. Losses at the gene ends were 0 bases for V and 0 bases for J; bases not matched to a gene: 2. The CDR3 has 15 residues. The CDR3, as DNA: TGTGCCAGCAGCTTGGACGGGGGGTACCAAGAGACCCAGTACTTC. Translating it yields CASSLDGGYQETQYF.

This clonotype was seen a few times. The chain uses TRBV7-9 and TRBJ2-7; D may be TRBD1 (6 bases). This CDR3 region has 17 residues. Germline-derived CDR1 and CDR2 are SEHNR and FQNEAQ (reference sequence). V dropped 0 bases and J dropped 4 bases, with 19 bases sitting between them. The CDR3 DNA reads as TGTGCCAGCAGCTTAGCGAGACAGGCAGGTTTGGATTACGAGCAGTACTTC. As protein: CASSLARQAGLDYEQYF.

The chain links TRBV4-1 to TRBJ2-2, with TRBD1 matching 7 bases. The germline gives CDR1 MGHRA, CDR2 YSYEKL. The CDR3 is made up of 17 amino acids. Trimming at V came to 1 base and at J to 4 bases, leaving 9 bases not matched to a gene. The CDR3 nucleotides are TGCGCCAGCAGCCAAGTTCTAGGGGGCGCGGGCACCGGGGAGCTGTTTTTT. This sequence encodes CASSQVLGGAGTGELFF.

This chain links TRBV5-4 with TRBJ2-2; 12 bases fit TRBD1. CDR1 and CDR2 from the germline V gene are SGHNT and YYREEE (reference sequence). CDR3 length: 17 amino acids. Trimming removed 5 bases from V and 4 bases from J; junction bases left unmatched: 9. Written as DNA, the CDR3 is TGTGCCAGCAGTTCTGGGACAGGGGGCTCGGTCACCGGGGAGCTGTTTTTT. Amino acid sequence: CASSSGTGGSVTGELFF.

V is TRBV12-3 or TRBV12-4 and J is TRBJ2-7, with D possibly matching TRBD1 (5 bases). The germline V and J ends were trimmed by 11 bases and 4 bases, with 24 bases remaining between them. The CDR3 spans 15 residues. The CDR3 DNA is TGTGCCGCAGGGTCCTTGTTAGGCAGCGCGTACGAGCAGTACTTC. It is translated as CAAGSLLGSAYEQYF.

The chain couples TRBV28 to TRBJ2-3; TRBD2 matches at 7 bases. V gave up 3 bases and J gave up 4 bases; unmatched junction bases: 13. Germline values: CDR1 MDHEN, CDR2 SYDVKM. The CDR3 loop spans 17 amino acids. The CDR3 is CASSFGLGGGFADTQYF. CDR3 in DNA: TGTGCCAGCAGTTTTGGATTGGGCGGGGGATTTGCAGATACGCAGTATTTT.

This chain uses TRBV6-6 with TRBJ2-3; no definite D call. This CDR3 spans 13 amino acids. V was clipped by 7 bases and J by 2 bases, with 10 bases between them. Germline V gene sequence: CDR1 MNHNY, CDR2 SVGAGI (reference sequence). The CDR3 loop is CASNLRVTDTQYF. The CDR3 region has the DNA TGTGCCAGCAATTTAAGGGTCACAGATACGCAGTATTTT.

This clonotype was counted between two and nine times. The chain links TRBV28 to TRBJ1-4, with D possibly matching TRBD1 (5 bases). The germline V gene encodes CDR1 MDHEN and CDR2 SYDVKM. CDR3 size: 13 residues. The V gene lost 8 bases and the J gene lost 1 base, with 8 bases spanning the gap. The CDR3 protein is CASGGGTNEKLFF. CDR3 DNA: TGTGCCAGCGGGGGGGGAACTAATGAAAAACTGTTTTTT. The full variable domain, completed using reference TRBV28 and TRBJ1-4, is DVKVTQSSRYLVKRTGEKVFLECVQDMDHENMFWYRQDPGLGLRLIYFSYDVKMKEKGDIPEGYSVSREKKERFSLILESASTNQTSMYLCASGGGTNEKLFFGSGTQLSVL.

This clonotype was found a few times. The chain combines TRBV7-6 with TRBJ1-2; TRBD1 aligns across 9 bases. The CDR3 length is 15 residues. The germline gives CDR1 SGHVS, CDR2 FNYEAQ. V lost 3 bases, J lost 5 bases, and 7 bases stayed unmatched. CDR3 protein: CASSLTGTGIYGYTF. CDR3 bases: TGTGCCAGCAGCTTGACCGGGACAGGGATTTATGGCTACACCTTC.